These T cell receptor beta chains were read from a single sample in a study of blood T cell repertoires in COVID-19. This table comes from immunoSEQ multiplex PCR, and its TCRdb copy is limited to in-frame clones, with some not included. Seen here are approximately 330,000 clones, roughly 90% observed once, and the top ten hold 9.5% to 10%. The sequenced material came from peripheral blood. These receptors all stem from a man younger than 40 with COVID-19, enrolled during active disease. The CDR3 runs from the conserved cysteine through the conserved F or W. The D gene is left open where the match is weak. The size of a clone is reported for some rows only, either as once, few or many, or as a class for expanded clones.

j_gene | abundance | v_gene | d_gene | CDR3nt | CDR3aa
TRBJ1-3 | . | TRBV19 | . | TGTGCCAGTAGCCAAACGGTGGCTGGAAACACCATATATTTT | CASSQTVAGNTIYF
TRBJ2-1 | . | TRBV4-1 | TRBD1 | TGCGCCAGCAGCCAACCCGGGACAGGGAAACATGAGCAGTTCTTC | CASSQPGTGKHEQFF
TRBJ2-3 | . | TRBV9 | . | TGTGCCAGCGCTAGAGTTACCAGCACAGATACGCAGTATTTT | CASARVTSTDTQYF
TRBJ2-2 | once | TRBV6-2/TRBV6-3 | TRBD2 | TGTGCCAGCAGTTACACGCCGACTAGCGGGAGGTACACCGGGGAGCTGTTTTTT | CASSYTPTSGRYTGELFF
TRBJ1-2 | . | TRBV6-1 | TRBD1 | TGTGCCAGCAGTGAATCAGAGGGACAGAATGGCTACACCTTC | CASSESEGQNGYTF
TRBJ1-2 | . | TRBV19 | . | TGTGCCAGTACTCACCACAGGTCCCCCAACTATGGCTACACCTTC | CASTHHRSPNYGYTF
TRBJ2-5 | . | TRBV19 | TRBD2 | TGTGCCAGTAGTATCTCGGCTAGCGGGAGGACTCTCAATTACCAAGAGACCCAGTACTTC | CASSISASGRTLNYQETQYF
TRBJ1-5 | . | TRBV6-2/TRBV6-3 | . | TGTGCCAGCAGTTACTCGAGTCCGAATCAGCCCCAGCATTTT | CASSYSSPNQPQHF
TRBJ1-5 | . | TRBV6-2/TRBV6-3 | TRBD1 | TGTGCCAGCAGTTACGGAGGGGGACAGGGGCGCTTGAGCAATCAGCCCCAGCATTTT | CASSYGGGQGRLSNQPQHF
TRBJ2-6 | . | TRBV11-2 | TRBD2 | TGTGCCAGCAGCTTTACGGGGGGAAGCTCTGGGGCCAACGTCCTGACTTTC | CASSFTGGSSGANVLTF
TRBJ2-7 | . | TRBV30 | TRBD2 | TGTGCCTGGAGTGTAGGGCGGACTAGCGTTCCCTACGAGCAGTACTTC | CAWSVGRTSVPYEQYF
TRBJ1-5 | . | TRBV28 | TRBD1 | TGTGCCAGCAGTTTTTCGGACAGGGTGGGTCAGCCCCAGCATTTT | CASSFSDRVGQPQHF
TRBJ1-2 | . | TRBV5-6 | . | TGTGCCAGCAGCTTGGGGCTGGGGAGTCCCGGTGGCTACACCTTC | CASSLGLGSPGGYTF
TRBJ2-1 | . | TRBV18 | . | TGTGCCAGCTCGCCTGGACAAGGCAATGAGCAGTTCTTC | CASSPGQGNEQFF
TRBJ1-6 | . | TRBV25-1 | . | TGTGCCAGCAGTGTAACAGGGACCAATTCACCCCTCCACTTT | CASSVTGTNSPLHF
TRBJ2-5 | . | TRBV28 | . | TGTGCCAGCAGTTCATCCGGGACACCCCAAGAGACCCAGTACTTC | CASSSSGTPQETQYF
TRBJ2-1 | . | TRBV7-9 | TRBD2 | TGTGCCAGCAGCTCCCGGCTAGGACTAGCGGGGTATGAGCAGTTCTTC | CASSSRLGLAGYEQFF
TRBJ1-2 | . | TRBV7-3 | . | TGTGCCAGCAGCTTAAGCCCAGGATCCTATGGCTACACCTTC | CASSLSPGSYGYTF
TRBJ1-1 | once | TRBV18 | . | TGTGCCAGCTCACCTCTCTGGGCTAACAGGAACACTGAAGCTTTCTTT | CASSPLWANRNTEAFF
TRBJ1-5 | . | TRBV7-2 | TRBD1 | TGTGCCAGCAGCTTGGACAGGGGCGGCAATCAGCCCCAGCATTTT | CASSLDRGGNQPQHF
TRBJ2-2 | . | TRBV19 | TRBD1 | TGTGCCAGTACTCCTTTCCCGGGACAGGTCAACACCGGGGAGCTGTTTTTT | CASTPFPGQVNTGELFF
TRBJ1-5 | . | TRBV20-1 | . | TGCAGTGCTGGCGGGGATCAGCCCCAGCATTTT | CSAGGDQPQHF
TRBJ1-1 | . | TRBV27 | . | TGTGCCAGCAGTTTTGAGCGGATGAACACTGAAGCTTTCTTT | CASSFERMNTEAFF
TRBJ1-1 | . | TRBV19 | . | TGTGCCAGTAGTCCAAGACAGATCACCGGAGCTTTCTTT | CASSPRQITGAFF
TRBJ1-5 | . | TRBV19 | TRBD1 | TGTGCCAGTAGTATAGGAGGACAGGGATGGGGGCCCCAGCATTTT | CASSIGGQGWGPQHF
TRBJ1-2 | . | TRBV28 | TRBD1 | TGTGCCAGCAGCTCCCCGAGCGGGGACAGGGGGATTTCCAGCTATGGCTACACCTTC | CASSSPSGDRGISSYGYTF
TRBJ2-2 | . | TRBV2 | TRBD1 | TGTGCCAGCAGACCGGGACAGGGTAACACCGGGGAGCTGTTTTTT | CASRPGQGNTGELFF
TRBJ1-5 | . | TRBV6-6 | TRBD1 | TGTGCCAGCAGTTACTGGGGACAGAAGGATCAGCCCCAGCATTTT | CASSYWGQKDQPQHF
TRBJ2-2 | few | TRBV4-1 | TRBD2 | TGCGCCAGCAGCCAAGAAGCGGGGGCCCGAATAACCGGGGAGCTGTTTTTT | CASSQEAGARITGELFF
TRBJ2-1 | . | TRBV6-4 | TRBD2 | TGTGCCAGCAGTGTTAGCGGGGGAGGGAATGAGCAGTTCTTC | CASSVSGGGNEQFF
TRBJ2-7 | . | TRBV10-3 | . | TGTGCCATCAGGGAGGGGGCAACCTACGAGCAGTACTTC | CAIREGATYEQYF
TRBJ2-7 | . | TRBV6-2/TRBV6-3 | TRBD1 | TGTGCCAGCAGTTCCCGGGTGGCAGGGGGCAACGAGCAGTACTTC | CASSSRVAGGNEQYF
TRBJ2-1 | . | TRBV5-1 | . | TGCGCCAGCAGGAAACAGGGCACCCGGTACAATGAGCAGTTCTTC | CASRKQGTRYNEQFF
TRBJ2-5 | . | TRBV28 | TRBD1 | TGTGCCAGCAGCCTGGGACAGGGAGAGACCCAGTACTTC | CASSLGQGETQYF
TRBJ1-1 | . | TRBV6-1 | . | TGTGCCAGCAGTGAAGCGCTTCTTGCGTCGAAGAACACTGAAGCTTTCTTT | CASSEALLASKNTEAFF
TRBJ2-1 | . | TRBV15 | . | TGTGCCACCAGCAGAGAAGCGGCTACCTCCTACAATGAGCAGTTCTTC | CATSREAATSYNEQFF
TRBJ2-7 | . | TRBV4-1 | TRBD2 | TGCGCCAGCAGCCAAGCCCCTCTAGCGGGGCTCTCCTACGAGCAGTACTTC | CASSQAPLAGLSYEQYF
TRBJ1-2 | . | TRBV6-5 | TRBD1 | TGTGCCAGCAGTTACTCATCTGGGACAGTCTATGGCTACACCTTC | CASSYSSGTVYGYTF
TRBJ1-3 | . | TRBV19 | TRBD1 | TGTGCCAGTACCGATTTACAGGGGGTAGGAAACACCATATATTTT | CASTDLQGVGNTIYF
TRBJ1-5 | . | TRBV7-2 | . | TGTGCCAGCAGCCTAACCTTCTGGGACACAGATAGCAATCAGCCCCAGCATTTT | CASSLTFWDTDSNQPQHF
TRBJ2-3 | few | TRBV27 | . | TGTGCCAGCAGTTTTAAGGAGAAAGATACGCAGTATTTT | CASSFKEKDTQYF
TRBJ2-7 | . | TRBV18 | . | TGTGCCAGCTCACCACCGAGAGTGCGGGGCGAGCAGTACTTC | CASSPPRVRGEQYF
TRBJ2-7 | . | TRBV28 | . | TGTGCCAGCAGGCCTAGGAGGTGGAGGGGCGAGCAGTACTTC | CASRPRRWRGEQYF
TRBJ2-7 | once | TRBV2 | TRBD1 | TGTGCCAGCAGCTTTACAGGGGACGAGCAGTACTTC | CASSFTGDEQYF
TRBJ2-7 | . | TRBV18 | TRBD1 | TGTGCCAGCTCACGACCAGACAGGGGTTCCTACGAGCAGTACTTC | CASSRPDRGSYEQYF
TRBJ2-3 | . | TRBV7-3 | . | TGTGCCAGCAGCTTAGGGGAGAGGACAGATACGCAGTATTTT | CASSLGERTDTQYF
TRBJ2-3 | . | TRBV6-2/TRBV6-3 | . | TGTGCCAGCAGTTATTTGGGCAGGCCGATACTCACAGATACGCAGTATTTT | CASSYLGRPILTDTQYF
TRBJ2-1 | . | TRBV7-2 | TRBD1 | TGTGCCAGCACCCGGCCCGGGACAGGGTCTCGGAATGAGCAGTTCTTC | CASTRPGTGSRNEQFF